The entry below describes one T cell receptor (beta chain). Its target is not known. V dropped 3 bases and J dropped 6; count of bases not matched to a gene: 6. The germline CDR1 and CDR2 sequences are MDHEN and SYDVKM. The CDR3 extends over 14 amino acids. The data were obtained in a study of cytomegalovirus exposure and HLA in healthy donors. This table comes from immunoSEQ multiplex PCR, and its TCRdb copy is limited to in-frame clones, with some not included. The profile shows roughly 150,000 clones, 80% to 90% of them singletons. Study-level findings and limits: Cytomegalovirus-associated status was assigned to about 180 TCR beta chains. The authors confirmed in vitro that three CMV-associated chains were specific for CMV antigens. As was reported, the classifier diagnosed cytomegalovirus status with high specificity and sensitivity.

The study drew the donors from its roughly 120-subject validation cohort, separate from the approximately 700-subject first cohort. Sequences were obtained from PBMCs. The chain employs TRBV28 and TRBJ1-2; 8 positions match TRBD1. This clonotype was sampled from a woman aged 18-29 years in good health and CMV-seronegative. The CDR3 nucleotides are TGTGCCAGCAGTTTTGACAGGGGACTCCATGGCTACACCTTC. It is translated as CASSFDRGLHGYTF.